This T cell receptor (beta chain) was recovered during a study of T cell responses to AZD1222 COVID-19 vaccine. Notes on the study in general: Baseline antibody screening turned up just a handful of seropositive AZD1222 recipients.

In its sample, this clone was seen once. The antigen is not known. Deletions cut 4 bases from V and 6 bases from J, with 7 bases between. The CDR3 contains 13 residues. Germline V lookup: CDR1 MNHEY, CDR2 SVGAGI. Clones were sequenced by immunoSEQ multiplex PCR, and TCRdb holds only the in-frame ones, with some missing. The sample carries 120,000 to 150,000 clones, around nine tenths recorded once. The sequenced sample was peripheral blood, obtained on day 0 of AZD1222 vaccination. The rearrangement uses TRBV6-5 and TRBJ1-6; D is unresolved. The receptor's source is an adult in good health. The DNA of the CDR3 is TGTGCCAGCAGTTGGGTACTTAATTCACCCCTCCACTTT. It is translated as CASSWVLNSPLHF.